This T cell receptor (beta chain) is from a study of beta chain features in type 1 diabetes. Broader study findings: People with Type 1 diabetes carried modestly yet significantly shorter TCRB CDR3s in all four CD4+ subsets. Sampled from patients, naive, central memory and Treg TCRB repertoires appeared more similar than those sampled from healthy donors.

The ends were cut back, 0 bases at V and 8 bases at J, with 16 bases in the middle. The CDR3 consists of 15 residues. Germline assignment: CDR1 LNHNV and CDR2 YYDKDF (reference sequence). Cell sorting via CD45RO/CCR7/CD25/CD127/CD95/CD27 was performed to obtain CD4+ naive, central memory, regulatory and stem cell-like memory cells. Investigators reverse transcribed all isolated RNA, so they sequenced expressed TCRB transcripts. About 3.6 million reads were obtained on average from naive, central memory and regulatory T cell samples. This table comes from immunoSEQ multiplex PCR, and its TCRdb copy is limited to in-frame clones, with some not included. The sample has a few hundred thousand clones; over 9.5% are singletons. This clone was recorded a few times. As yet, its antigen is unknown.

This chain uses TRBV15 with TRBJ1-2; D is unclear. Sequencing input: naive CD4+ T cells from blood. The sequence came from a young woman with type 1 diabetes. The CDR3 protein is CATSRDMGFGRGYTF. Here the CDR3 DNA reads TGTGCCACCAGCAGAGATATGGGGTTCGGGAGAGGCTACACCTTC.